This TCR beta chain is from a study of cytomegalovirus exposure and HLA in healthy donors. Healthy individuals who donated bone marrow served as the donors. The study, taken as a whole, reports: A cluster of highly shared sequence variants was likely a sequencing artifact. Follow-up analysis found HLA locus-dependent TCR association rates, highest for DRB1 and lowest for HLA-C. Trimming of TCR beta V- and J-genes showed a link, identified in a later analysis, to a missense DCLRE1C variant.

Both 60 Vbeta primers and 13 Jbeta primers went into the PCR. Repertoires were generated with immunoSEQ multiplex PCR, while TCRdb's copy carries only in-frame clones and drops some. Recorded for this sample: 140,000 to 150,000 clones. V shed 4 bases and J shed 1 base, with 14 bases lying between them. This CDR3 region has 15 residues. Looked up from germline, CDR1 is SGHDN and CDR2 is FVKESK. A remark on this clone: The antigen is unknown.

V usage is TRBV14 and J usage is TRBJ2-7; a possible D gene is TRBD1 (5 bases). This TCR derives from a woman in her 50s in good health and CMV-seronegative. The material sequenced was PBMCs. Here the CDR3 reads CASSRDRVGSYEQYF. The CDR3 coding sequence is TGTGCCAGCAGCCGCGACAGAGTCGGGTCCTACGAGCAGTACTTC. The full variable domain, completed using reference TRBV14 and TRBJ2-7, is EAGVTQFPSHSVIEKGQTVTLRCDPISGHDNLYWYRRVMGKEIKFLLHFVKESKQDESGMPNNRFLAERTGGTYSTLKVQPAELEDSGVYFCASSRDRVGSYEQYFGPGTRLTVT.